This T cell receptor beta chain was profiled in a study of vaccination effects on CD4 cells after COVID-19. Study outcomes and limitations: Limitations: small convalescent group and missing early post-infection timepoints.

Following a roughly 9-day culture, CD4+ T cells were purified. Vaccinees lacked prior SARS-CoV-2 infection and tested negative for nucleocapsid antibodies. The protocol was immunoSEQ multiplex PCR, while the TCRdb copy is restricted to in-frame clones and leaves out a portion. The table has 50,000 or so clones, 65% to 80% seen once. In regard to this clone: The target antigen is unknown.

The V gene's germline CDR1 is ENHRY and CDR2 SYGVKD. This CDR3 has 13 residues. Trimming shortened V by 7 bases and J by 5 bases, and 14 bases separated the two germline ends. The sequences come from CD4+ T cells from PBMCs cultured without peptide, collected before COVID-19 vaccination. The origin of this receptor is a human donor who received a COVID-19 vaccine. The genes are TRBV10-3 and TRBJ1-2, with D possibly TRBD1 on 5 matching bases. The CDR3 loop is CAITPSREYGYTF. DNA for the CDR3: TGTGCCATCACCCCCAGCAGGGAGTATGGCTACACCTTC.